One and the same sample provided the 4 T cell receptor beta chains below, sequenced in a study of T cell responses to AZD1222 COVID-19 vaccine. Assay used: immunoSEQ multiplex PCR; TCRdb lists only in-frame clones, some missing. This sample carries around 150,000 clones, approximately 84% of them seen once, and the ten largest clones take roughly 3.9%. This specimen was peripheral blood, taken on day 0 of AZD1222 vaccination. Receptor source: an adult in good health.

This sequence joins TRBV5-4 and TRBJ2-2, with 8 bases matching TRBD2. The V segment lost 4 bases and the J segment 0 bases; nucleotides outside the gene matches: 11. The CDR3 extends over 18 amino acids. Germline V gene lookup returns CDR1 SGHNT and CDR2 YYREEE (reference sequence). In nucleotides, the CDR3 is TGTGCCAGCAGCCCATACCGGGGTAGCGGGGCGAACACCGGGGAGCTGTTTTTT. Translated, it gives CASSPYRGSGANTGELFF.

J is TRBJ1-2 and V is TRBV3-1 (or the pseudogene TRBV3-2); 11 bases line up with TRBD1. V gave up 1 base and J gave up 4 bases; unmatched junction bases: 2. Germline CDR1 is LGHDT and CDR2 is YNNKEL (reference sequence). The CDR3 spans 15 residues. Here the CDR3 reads CASSQGTGGSYGYTF. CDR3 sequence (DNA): TGTGCCAGCAGCCAAGGGACAGGGGGCAGCTATGGCTACACCTTC.

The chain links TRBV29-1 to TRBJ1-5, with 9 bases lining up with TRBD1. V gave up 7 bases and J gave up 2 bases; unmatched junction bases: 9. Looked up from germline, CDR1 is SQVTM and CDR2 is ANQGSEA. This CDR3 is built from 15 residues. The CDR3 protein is CSAYTGGEGNQPQHF. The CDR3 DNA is TGCAGCGCGTATACAGGGGGCGAGGGCAATCAGCCCCAGCATTTT.

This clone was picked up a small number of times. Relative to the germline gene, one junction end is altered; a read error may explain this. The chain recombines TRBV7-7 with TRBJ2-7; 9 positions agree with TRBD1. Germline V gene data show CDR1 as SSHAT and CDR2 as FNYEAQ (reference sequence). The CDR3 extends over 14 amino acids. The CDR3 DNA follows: TGTGCTAGCAGTTCCGGGACAGGGCTCCACGAGCAGTACTTC. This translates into CASSSGTGLHEQYF. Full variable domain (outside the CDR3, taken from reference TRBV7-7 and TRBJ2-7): GAGVSQSPRYKVTKRGQDVTLRCDPISSHATLYWYQQALGQGPEFLTYFNYEAQPDKSGLPSDRFSAERPEGSISTLTIQRTEQRDSAMYRCASSSGTGLHEQYFGPGTRLTVT.